The clone carrying this TCR beta chain was counted only a few times. The data originate from a study of cytomegalovirus exposure and HLA in healthy donors. Overall study context: An early data release held 75 million to 100 million unique TCRs from HLA-typed donors.

Germline V lookup: CDR1 SGHAT, CDR2 FQNNGV. The CDR3 spans 13 residues. The V end was cut by 4 bases, the J end by 5 bases, with 11 bases between. The PCR ran on 60 Vbeta and 13 Jbeta primers. Here immunoSEQ multiplex PCR was the method, and the copy in TCRdb shows in-frame clones only, minus some. The top ten hold more than 5% of the sample, which has approximately 97,000 clones, around 81% seen once. Those who donated were healthy bone marrow donors. The sequencing input was PBMCs. This TCR was recovered from a man between 40 and 49 years old in good health and CMV-seropositive. The chain links TRBV11-2 to TRBJ1-2; D is ambiguous. Here the CDR3 DNA reads TGTGCCAGCAGCTCATCGGGGAGGTATGGCTACACCTTC. Translated, it gives CASSSSGRYGYTF.